This TCR beta chain was documented in a study of OX40 agonist ivuxolimab in advanced cancers. For the study at large: Cohort: 75% to 90% men, mean age around 61, aged roughly 23 to 90. Study findings and constraints: Expanded clones tended on average to be more numerous among CD8+ T cells than CD4+. Researchers did not establish what antigens the expanded peripheral T cells target.

Germline CDR1 reads SGHVS; CDR2 reads FNYEAQ. The germline V and J ends were trimmed by 3 bases and 6 bases, with 9 bases remaining between them. This CDR3 contains 13 residues. The repertoire was sequenced with immunoSEQ multiplex PCR; TCRdb's copy has only in-frame clones and lacks some. The sample consists of approximately 28,000 clones, about four fifths of them appearing once. Turning to this clone: Its target is unknown.

The sample in question was CD4+ or CD8+ T cells sorted from blood, obtained in a trial of the OX40 agonist ivuxolimab. The clonotype originates from an adult with an advanced solid tumor such as melanoma, head and neck, liver or kidney cancer. V usage is TRBV7-6 and J usage is TRBJ2-1, with no clear D. The DNA of the CDR3 is TGTGCCAGCAGCTTTGCGACAACCAATGAGCAGTTCTTC. Protein: CASSFATTNEQFF.